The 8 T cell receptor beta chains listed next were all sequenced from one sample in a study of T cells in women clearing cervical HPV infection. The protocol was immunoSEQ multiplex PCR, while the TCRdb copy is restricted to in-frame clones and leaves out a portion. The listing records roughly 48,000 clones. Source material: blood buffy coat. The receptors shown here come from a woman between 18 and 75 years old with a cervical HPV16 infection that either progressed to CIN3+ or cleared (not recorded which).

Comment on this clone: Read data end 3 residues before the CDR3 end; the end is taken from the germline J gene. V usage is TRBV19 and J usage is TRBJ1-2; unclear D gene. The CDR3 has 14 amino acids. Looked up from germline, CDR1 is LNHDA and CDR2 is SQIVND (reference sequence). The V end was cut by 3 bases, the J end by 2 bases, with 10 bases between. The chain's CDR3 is CASSIRGVNYGYTF. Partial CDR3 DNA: TGTGCCAGTAGTATTCGCGGGGTCAACTATGGC. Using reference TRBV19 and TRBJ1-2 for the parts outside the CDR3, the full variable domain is DGGITQSPKYLFRKEGQNVTLSCEQNLNHDAMYWYRQDPGQGLRLIYYSQIVNDFQKGDIAEGYSVSREKKESFPLTVTSAQKNPTAFYLCASSIRGVNYGYTFGSGTRLTVV.

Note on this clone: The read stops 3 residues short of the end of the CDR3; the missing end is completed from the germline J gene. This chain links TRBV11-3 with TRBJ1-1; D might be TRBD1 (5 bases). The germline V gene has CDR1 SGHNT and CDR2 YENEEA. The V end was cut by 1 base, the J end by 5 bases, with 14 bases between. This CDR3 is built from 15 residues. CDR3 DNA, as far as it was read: TGTGCCAGCAGCTTAGGGGGTGGGGCGCGAACTGAA. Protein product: CASSLGGGARTE. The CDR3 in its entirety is CASSLGGGARTEAFF.

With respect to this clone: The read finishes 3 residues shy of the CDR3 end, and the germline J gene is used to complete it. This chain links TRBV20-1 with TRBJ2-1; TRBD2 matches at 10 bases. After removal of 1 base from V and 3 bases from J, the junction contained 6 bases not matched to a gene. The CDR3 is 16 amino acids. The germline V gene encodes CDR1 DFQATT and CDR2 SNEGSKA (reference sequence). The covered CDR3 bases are TGCAGTGCTAGAGTGAGACTAGCGGGCGTCTACAATGAG. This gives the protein CSARVRLAGVYNE. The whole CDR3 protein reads CSARVRLAGVYNEQFF.

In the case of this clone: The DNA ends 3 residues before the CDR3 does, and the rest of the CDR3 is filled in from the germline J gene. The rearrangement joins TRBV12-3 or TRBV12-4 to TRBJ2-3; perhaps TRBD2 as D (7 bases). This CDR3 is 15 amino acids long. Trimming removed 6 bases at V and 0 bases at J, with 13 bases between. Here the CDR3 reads CASSLGRGSTDTQYF. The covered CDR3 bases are TGTGCCAGCAGCCTAGGGAGGGGGAGCACAGATACG.

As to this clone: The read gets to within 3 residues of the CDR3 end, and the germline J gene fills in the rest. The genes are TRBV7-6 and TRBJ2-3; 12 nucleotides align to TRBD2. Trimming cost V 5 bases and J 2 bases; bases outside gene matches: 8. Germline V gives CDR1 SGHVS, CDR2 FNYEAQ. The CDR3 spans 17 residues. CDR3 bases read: TGTGCCAGCAGCGCTCACGGACTAGCGGGGTTCACAGATACG. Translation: CASSAHGLAGFTDT. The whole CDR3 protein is CASSAHGLAGFTDTQYF.

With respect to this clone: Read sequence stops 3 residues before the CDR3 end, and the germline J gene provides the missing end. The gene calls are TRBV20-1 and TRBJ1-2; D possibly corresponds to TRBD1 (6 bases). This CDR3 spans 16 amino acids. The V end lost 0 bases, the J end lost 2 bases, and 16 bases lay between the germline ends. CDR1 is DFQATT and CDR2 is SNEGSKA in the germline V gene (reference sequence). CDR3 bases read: TGCAGTGCTAGAGATGGAGCGCGACAGGTCAACTATGGC. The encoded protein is CSARDGARQVNYG. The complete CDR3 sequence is CSARDGARQVNYGYTF.

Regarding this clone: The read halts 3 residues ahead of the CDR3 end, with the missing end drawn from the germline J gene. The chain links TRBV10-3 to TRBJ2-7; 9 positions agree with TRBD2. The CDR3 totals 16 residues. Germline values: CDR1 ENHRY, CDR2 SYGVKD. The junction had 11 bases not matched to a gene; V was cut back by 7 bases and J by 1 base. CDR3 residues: CAIKASGGNSSYEQYF. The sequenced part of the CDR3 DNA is TGTGCCATCAAGGCGAGCGGGGGGAATAGTTCCTACGAG.

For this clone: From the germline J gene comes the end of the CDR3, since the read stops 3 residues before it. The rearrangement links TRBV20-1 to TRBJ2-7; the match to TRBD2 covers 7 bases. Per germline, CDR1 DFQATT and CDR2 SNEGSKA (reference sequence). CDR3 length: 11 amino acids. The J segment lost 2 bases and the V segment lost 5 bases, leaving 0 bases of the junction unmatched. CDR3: CSAGLAYEQYF. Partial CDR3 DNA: TGCAGTGCTGGACTAGCCTACGAG.